Presented here are 28 T cell receptor beta chains from one specimen sequenced in a study of blood T cell repertoires in COVID-19. Sequencing was performed with immunoSEQ multiplex PCR; in TCRdb, only in-frame clones are kept and a portion is missing. The sample records about 250,000 clones, about four fifths being singletons. The material sequenced was peripheral blood. All receptors derive from a woman in her thirties or forties who had recovered from COVID-19.

J is TRBJ1-1 and V is TRBV2, with 10 bases identical to TRBD1. The CDR3 has 14 residues. Per the germline V gene, CDR1 is SNHLY and CDR2 is FYNNEI. V shed 7 bases and J 3 bases; nucleotides not matched to a gene: 5. The CDR3 loop reads CASTPGTGDTEAFF. For the CDR3, the DNA is TGTGCCAGCACCCCAGGGACAGGGGACACTGAAGCTTTCTTT.

V gene TRBV3-1 (or the pseudogene TRBV3-2) combines with J gene TRBJ2-1; tentatively, D is TRBD1 (6 bases). Looked up from germline, CDR1 is LGHDT and CDR2 is YNNKEL (reference sequence). This CDR3 region has 14 residues. V was trimmed by 1 base and J by 8 bases, leaving 12 bases between them. CDR3 region: CASSQVQGEDEQFF. DNA of the CDR3: TGTGCCAGCAGCCAAGTACAGGGTGAGGATGAGCAGTTCTTC.

This sequence joins TRBV7-2 and TRBJ2-7, with TRBD1 as a possible D gene (5 bases). Germline assignment: CDR1 SGHTA and CDR2 FQGNSA. Trimming stripped 1 base from V and 6 bases from J, with 7 bases between. The CDR3 length is 12 residues. In DNA, the CDR3 is TGTGCCAGCAGCTTAGTAGGGGCCGAGCAGTACTTC. Encoded protein: CASSLVGAEQYF.

This rearrangement joins TRBV28 to TRBJ1-1, with TRBD1 as a possible D gene (5 bases). This CDR3 has 15 amino acids. Germline CDR1 reads MDHEN; CDR2 reads SYDVKM. V lost 2 bases, J lost 1 base, and 11 bases lay in between. This CDR3 is CASSLNTGRNTEAFF. DNA for the CDR3: TGTGCCAGCAGTTTAAACACAGGTCGGAACACTGAAGCTTTCTTT.

The V gene is TRBV30, the J gene TRBJ1-1; D not resolved. This CDR3 region has 11 residues. V lost 0 bases and J lost 7, with 6 bases in between. Germline CDR1 GTSNPN, CDR2 SVGIG (reference sequence). This CDR3 reads CAWSVAVEAFF. The CDR3 region has the DNA TGTGCCTGGAGTGTGGCAGTTGAAGCTTTCTTT. Full variable domain (rest looked up from reference TRBV30 and TRBJ1-1): SQTIHQWPATLVQPVGSPLSLECTVEGTSNPNLYWYRQAAGRGLQLLFYSVGIGQISSEVPQNLSASRPQDRQFILSSKKLLLSDSGFYLCAWSVAVEAFFGQGTRLTVV.

The V gene is TRBV4-1, the J gene TRBJ2-1; 7 bases line up with TRBD1. V lost 2 bases, J lost 3 bases, and 7 bases stayed unmatched. The germline V gene has CDR1 MGHRA and CDR2 YSYEKL. The CDR3 is 16 residues long. The DNA for the CDR3 is TGCGCCAGCAGCCAACCCACGGGACAGAACTACAATGAGCAGTTCTTC. It translates to CASSQPTGQNYNEQFF.

The chain joins TRBV5-1 to TRBJ2-1, with 10 nucleotides matching TRBD1. Losses at the gene ends were 1 base for V and 8 bases for J; bases not matched to a gene: 6. Germline CDR1 reads SGHRS; CDR2 reads YFSETQ. The CDR3 totals 15 residues. Here the CDR3 DNA reads TGCGCCAGCAGCTTGTTGGGACAGGGGAGGGATGAGCAGTTCTTC. It is translated as CASSLLGQGRDEQFF.

The chain couples TRBV10-2 to TRBJ2-3, with 9 bases fitting TRBD2. The germline CDR1 and CDR2 sequences are WSHSY and SAAADI. With 0 bases clipped from V and 1 base from J, the junction kept 5 bases outside the gene matches. The CDR3 extends over 17 amino acids. The CDR3 sequence is CASSESLASGGTDTQYF. The CDR3 DNA reads TGCGCCAGCAGTGAGTCGCTGGCTAGCGGGGGCACAGATACGCAGTATTTT.

The chain joins TRBV18 to TRBJ2-1, with TRBD1 identical over 8 bases. Per the germline V gene, CDR1 is KGHSH and CDR2 is LQKENI. After removal of 4 bases from V and 3 bases from J, the junction contained 8 bases not matched to a gene. The CDR3 has 16 amino acids. CDR3 loop: CASSLTLDRDYNEQFF. The DNA for the CDR3 is TGTGCCAGCTCACTCACGTTGGACAGGGACTACAATGAGCAGTTCTTC.

The chain has TRBV27 and TRBJ2-2; TRBD1 matches at 8 bases. Looked up from germline, CDR1 is MNHEY and CDR2 is SMNVEV (reference sequence). V lost 5 bases and J lost 4; bases outside the gene matches: 6. The CDR3 is made up of 15 amino acids. Written as DNA, the CDR3 is TGTGCCAGCAGTAAATGGACAGGGAGCACCGGGGAGCTGTTTTTT. Translation gives CASSKWTGSTGELFF.

The chain carries TRBV18 and TRBJ1-4; 9 positions agree with TRBD1. In germline, CDR1 is KGHSH, CDR2 LQKENI. The trim removed 4 bases at V and 5 bases at J, leaving 5 bases unmatched. The CDR3 loop spans 15 amino acids. The DNA of the CDR3 is TGTGCCAGCTCACGAGAGGACAGGGGAAATGAAAAACTGTTTTTT. Its translation: CASSREDRGNEKLFF. Full variable domain (remainder filled in from reference TRBV18 and TRBJ1-4): NAGVMQNPRHLVRRRGQEARLRCSPMKGHSHVYWYRQLPEEGLKFMVYLQKENIIDESGMPKERFSAEFPKEGPSILRIQQVVRGDSAAYFCASSREDRGNEKLFFGSGTQLSVL.

J is TRBJ2-7 and V is TRBV4-1; a possible D gene is TRBD2 (7 bases). The ends were cut back, 5 bases at V and 3 bases at J, with 17 bases in the middle. Germline CDR1 reads MGHRA; CDR2 reads YSYEKL. The CDR3 runs to 15 residues. The CDR3 DNA follows: TGCGCCAGCAGCTCCCTCTGGCGGGGGCGCTACGAGCAGTACTTC. It yields the protein CASSSLWRGRYEQYF.

The J gene is TRBJ2-7, the V gene TRBV5-1, with TRBD1 matching over 7 bases. The CDR3 has 14 residues. Germline V gene data show CDR1 as SGHRS and CDR2 as YFSETQ. J was trimmed by 3 bases and V by 4 bases; bases with no gene match: 7. CDR3: CASSLTGTNYEQYF. As DNA, the CDR3 is TGCGCCAGCAGCCTGACAGGGACGAACTACGAGCAGTACTTC. The full variable domain, rest sourced from reference TRBV5-1 and TRBJ2-7, is KAGVTQTPRYLIKTRGQQVTLSCSPISGHRSVSWYQQTPGQGLQFLFEYFSETQRNKGNFPGRFSGRQFSNSRSEMNVSTLELGDSALYLCASSLTGTNYEQYFGPGTRLTVT.

The chain combines TRBV6-6 with TRBJ2-2; TRBD1 might be the D (6 bases). The CDR3 runs 13 residues. V shed 7 bases and J shed 5 bases, with 11 bases lying between them. In germline, CDR1 is MNHNY, CDR2 SVGAGI (reference sequence). The CDR3 bases are TGTGCCAGCAAGGCCGGGACAACCGGGGAGCTGTTTTTT. Amino acid sequence: CASKAGTTGELFF.

This clone turned up a few times. The chain carries TRBV7-9 and TRBJ1-2; D is uncertain. The CDR3 runs 15 residues. Germline V gene lookup returns CDR1 SEHNR and CDR2 FQNEAQ (reference sequence). V shed 5 bases and J shed 7 bases, with 20 bases lying between them. The chain's CDR3 is CASSPETWLVAGYTF. The CDR3 coding sequence is TGTGCCAGCAGCCCGGAGACCTGGTTGGTCGCTGGCTACACCTTC.

This chain links TRBV2 with TRBJ2-3; TRBD2 aligns across 9 bases. Germline CDR1 and CDR2: SNHLY and FYNNEI. The V gene end was trimmed by 4 bases and the J gene end by 3 bases; junction bases not matched to a gene: 8. The CDR3 spans 16 residues. Written as DNA, the CDR3 is TGTGCCAGCAGTGGCCCCCGCGGGGGGGCAACAGATACGCAGTATTTT. Protein product: CASSGPRGGATDTQYF.

The J gene is TRBJ2-1, the V gene TRBV4-1; a possible D gene is TRBD1 (6 bases). Trimming pared 1 base from V and 5 bases from J, leaving 21 bases between. Germline V gene lookup returns CDR1 MGHRA and CDR2 YSYEKL. The CDR3 is 18 residues long. The CDR3 nucleotides are TGCGCCAGCAGCCAAGTCCCAGGGGCCCTAGCCACCCACAATGAGCAGTTCTTC. Its translation is CASSQVPGALATHNEQFF.

The chain employs TRBV6-6 and TRBJ2-1; 8 positions agree with TRBD1. Losses at the gene ends were 5 bases for V and 7 bases for J; bases not matched to a gene: 16. Germline CDR1 reads MNHNY; CDR2 reads SVGAGI (reference sequence). The CDR3 runs to 17 residues. This CDR3 reads CASSPLSGQGATNEQFF. In DNA, the CDR3 is TGTGCCAGCAGTCCGCTCTCGGGTCAGGGGGCTACGAATGAGCAGTTCTTC.

As regards this clone: The junction and the germline gene differ at one end; a read error may be behind it. The chain couples TRBV28 to TRBJ1-1; TRBD1 matches at 11 bases. The CDR3 covers 12 residues. CDR1 is MDHEN and CDR2 is SYDVKM in the germline V gene. CDR3 sequence (DNA): TGTGCCAGCAGTTTGGGGGACAGGGGGAGGATCTTT. Protein sequence: CASSLGDRGRIF.

J is TRBJ1-4 and V is TRBV19; TRBD1 might be the D (6 bases). The germline V gene has CDR1 LNHDA and CDR2 SQIVND (reference sequence). V was pared by 6 bases and J by 3 bases, with 14 bases between. The CDR3 totals 15 residues. The CDR3, as DNA: TGTGCCAGTAGCCTGACAGGAGTGGCTAATGAAAAACTGTTTTTT. Its protein is CASSLTGVANEKLFF.

The chain combines TRBV28 with TRBJ1-4, with TRBD1 matching 8 bases. Germline CDR1 MDHEN, CDR2 SYDVKM. The CDR3 spans 15 residues. Trimming took 5 bases from V and 8 from J; bases not matched to a gene: 10. CDR3 sequence: CASSPTRGRGEKLFF. The CDR3, as DNA: TGTGCCAGCAGTCCCACCAGGGGGCGAGGGGAAAAACTGTTTTTT. The entire variable domain, with the rest obtained from reference TRBV28 and TRBJ1-4, is as follows: DVKVTQSSRYLVKRTGEKVFLECVQDMDHENMFWYRQDPGLGLRLIYFSYDVKMKEKGDIPEGYSVSREKKERFSLILESASTNQTSMYLCASSPTRGRGEKLFFGSGTQLSVL.

This chain connects TRBV28 to TRBJ2-7; the match to TRBD1 covers 8 bases. This CDR3 is built from 16 residues. V gave up 4 bases and J gave up 4 bases; unmatched junction bases: 12. The germline gives CDR1 MDHEN, CDR2 SYDVKM. CDR3 DNA: TGTGCCAGCAGTTCCTCCGGACAGGGTGGTTTTTACGAGCAGTACTTC. Amino acids: CASSSSGQGGFYEQYF.

This chain links TRBV10-3 with TRBJ1-3; 10 bases agree with TRBD1. V was pared by 8 bases and J by 5 bases, with 3 bases of the junction left unmatched. Germline V CDR1 and CDR2: ENHRY, SYGVKD. The CDR3 runs 13 residues. The CDR3 is CAIGTGVRNTIYF. DNA of the CDR3: TGTGCCATCGGGACAGGGGTTAGAAACACCATATATTTT.

The chain uses TRBV6-1 and TRBJ1-4; 7 bases line up with TRBD1. Germline trimming cut 2 bases from V and 4 bases from J; bases unmatched to any gene: 7. This CDR3 is built from 16 residues. Germline lookup yields CDR1 MNHNS and CDR2 SASEGT. The CDR3 is CASSEKGTVVNEKLFF. The CDR3 nucleotides are TGTGCCAGCAGTGAAAAGGGGACAGTAGTTAATGAAAAACTGTTTTTT.

This sequence joins TRBV28 and TRBJ2-4; D perhaps matches TRBD1 (6 bases). The germline V gene has CDR1 MDHEN and CDR2 SYDVKM. The CDR3 contains 19 residues. Deletions cut 6 bases from V and 0 bases from J, with 24 bases between. CDR3 amino acids: CASSPRGWAGSLAKNIQYF. CDR3 coding DNA: TGTGCCAGCAGCCCCAGGGGTTGGGCTGGGAGCCTAGCCAAAAACATTCAGTACTTC. Based on the CDR3 plus reference TRBV28 and TRBJ2-4, the full variable domain is DVKVTQSSRYLVKRTGEKVFLECVQDMDHENMFWYRQDPGLGLRLIYFSYDVKMKEKGDIPEGYSVSREKKERFSLILESASTNQTSMYLCASSPRGWAGSLAKNIQYFGAGTRLSVL.

The genes are TRBV3-1 (or the pseudogene TRBV3-2) and TRBJ1-2; 7 bases align to TRBD1. Per the germline V gene, CDR1 is LGHDT and CDR2 is YNNKEL (reference sequence). The J segment lost 8 bases and the V segment lost 0 bases, leaving 12 bases of the junction unmatched. There are 16 residues in the CDR3. The DNA for the CDR3 is TGTGCCAGCAGCCAAGAGCGTACACAGGGGAGAAGGGGCTACACCTTC. Amino acid sequence: CASSQERTQGRRGYTF.

The chain has TRBV18 and TRBJ1-1; D gene uncertain. The germline V gene encodes CDR1 KGHSH and CDR2 LQKENI. The CDR3 spans 12 residues. Trimming took off 3 bases at V and 11 bases at J, with 13 bases between the two ends. The CDR3 sequence: CASSPVREWAFF. The DNA for the CDR3 is TGTGCCAGCTCACCGGTTAGGGAGTGGGCTTTCTTT.

This clone showed up just once. The same CDR3 is also encoded by other DNA sequences in this sample. V usage is TRBV12-5 and J usage is TRBJ1-2; D unclear. V was cut by 5 bases and J by 9 bases, with 13 bases left in between. Germline V gene sequence: CDR1 LGHNT, CDR2 FRNRAP. The CDR3 has 12 amino acids. The DNA for the CDR3 is TGTGCTAGTGGTCCCGTAGCCGGTCGCTACACCTTC. Its protein is CASGPVAGRYTF.